This T cell receptor beta chain was observed in a study of PD-1 blockade in classical Hodgkin lymphoma. General observations from the study: Among the patients, those starting nivolumab under 1 year after ASCT were excluded. With CD4+ cells, TCR diversity rose significantly by C4D1, but not with CD8+ cells. Reported findings placed baseline TCR diversity lower in newly diagnosed patients (compared with healthy donors).

Using immunoSEQ multiplex PCR, the repertoire was profiled, and TCRdb retains in-frame clones only, with some absent. Counted here are 45,000 to 50,000 clones, around 80% occurring once; the ten biggest clones make up about 20%. With no exception, relapse followed autologous stem cell transplantation in all patients, and brentuximab vedotin exposure varied. Germline CDR1 is SGHNT and CDR2 is YENEEA. V was shortened by 6 bases and J by 5 bases, with 22 bases between the two germline ends. The CDR3 loop spans 16 amino acids. Comments on this clone: The antigen remains unidentified.

The TCR was taken from a human donor with classical Hodgkin lymphoma. The sample consisted of peripheral blood mononuclear cells (PBMCs), taken before the second cycle of nivolumab. The rearrangement joins TRBV11-3 to TRBJ2-5; TRBD2 is a possible D gene (6 bases). The CDR3 DNA reads TGTGCCAGCAGTCGCCCCCGGGACTCAGGCGTGGAGACCCAGTACTTC. Its translation is CASSRPRDSGVETQYF. The full variable domain, its missing parts supplied by reference TRBV11-3 and TRBJ2-5, is EAGVVQSPRYKIIEKKQPVAFWCNPISGHNTLYWYLQNLGQGPELLIRYENEEAVDDSQLPKDRFSAERLKGVDSTLKIQPAELGDSAVYLCASSRPRDSGVETQYFGPGTRLLVL.